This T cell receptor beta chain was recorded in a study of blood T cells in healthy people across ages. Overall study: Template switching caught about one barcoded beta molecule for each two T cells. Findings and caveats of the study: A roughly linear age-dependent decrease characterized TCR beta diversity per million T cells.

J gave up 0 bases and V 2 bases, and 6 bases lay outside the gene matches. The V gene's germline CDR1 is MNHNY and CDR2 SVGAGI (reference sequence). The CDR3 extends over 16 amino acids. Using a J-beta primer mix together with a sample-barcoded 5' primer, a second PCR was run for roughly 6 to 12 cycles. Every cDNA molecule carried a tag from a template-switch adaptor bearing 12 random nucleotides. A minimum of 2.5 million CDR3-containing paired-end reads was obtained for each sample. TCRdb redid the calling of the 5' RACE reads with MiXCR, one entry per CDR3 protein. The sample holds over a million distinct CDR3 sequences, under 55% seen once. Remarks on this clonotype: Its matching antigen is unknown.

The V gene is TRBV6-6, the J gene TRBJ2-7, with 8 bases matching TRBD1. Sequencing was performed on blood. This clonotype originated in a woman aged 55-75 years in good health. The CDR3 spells CASSYGGTGISYEQYF. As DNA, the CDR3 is TGTGCCAGCAGTTACGGTGGGACAGGCATCTCCTACGAGCAGTACTTC.